This is a list of T cell receptor beta chains from one sample in a study of blood T cell repertoires in COVID-19. Generated by immunoSEQ multiplex PCR, the TCRdb table keeps only in-frame clones and is missing some. The profile covers a few hundred thousand clones, with roughly nine tenths appearing a single time and 2% to 3% taken by the ten largest. The source material was peripheral blood. These TCRs come from a man aged 18 to 30 with active or convalescent COVID-19. Each CDR3 is given with its conserved first and last residue.

V	J	CDR3
TRBV28	TRBJ2-2	CASSAVSFTGELFF
TRBV30	TRBJ1-5	CAWSFRDRGPRCPQHF
TRBV6-5	TRBJ2-3	CASIWGVSGDTQYF
TRBV5-6	TRBJ1-4	CASSLGARRWSNEKLFF
TRBV2	TRBJ1-1	CASIFNSYNTEAFF
TRBV4-3	TRBJ1-2	CASSQEPGLGYTF
TRBV5-8	TRBJ2-7	CASSLIVTDYEQYF
TRBV6-5	TRBJ1-2	CASSPTGTYGYTF
TRBV4-1	TRBJ2-7	CASSQDDRGREQYF
TRBV7-8	TRBJ1-5	CASSLVGGTGLNQPQHF
TRBV7-9	TRBJ2-3	CASSYGDRTIAGTDTQYF
TRBV7-2	TRBJ2-1	CASSPGAGGPRNEQFF
TRBV10-2	TRBJ2-1	CASVGVLAEYNEQFF
TRBV9	TRBJ2-2	CASSLLDYTGELFF
TRBV29-1	TRBJ2-2	CSVVPSGRKTGELFF
TRBV6-2/TRBV6-3	TRBJ2-3	CASSYLDTQYF
TRBV14	TRBJ2-1	CASTARTWGEQFF
TRBV4-1	TRBJ2-7	CASSQNLAGSGEEQYF
TRBV27	TRBJ2-1	CASSLLLAGEQFF
TRBV19	TRBJ2-2	CGTQGWAENTGELFF
TRBV4-1	TRBJ1-1	CASSPDGQRGFF
TRBV5-6	TRBJ1-5	CASSSFLEAGGEGQPQHF